The 9 T cell receptor beta chains presented below share a single source sample, sequenced in a study of cytomegalovirus exposure and HLA in healthy donors (dated by TCRdb to about 2017). Libraries came from the immunoSEQ multiplex PCR assay. For the multiplex PCR, a mixture combining 60 forward primers for TCR Vbeta segments and 13 reverse primers for TCR Jbeta segments was used. Imported from immuneACCESS, the table was reduced by TCRdb to in-frame sequences with V and J called. These copies leave out some clones; in studies compared against another copy, an unresolved V gene accounts for under half, and the cause of the remainder is not known. The table for this sample shows more than 200,000 clones. 0.75% to 1% of the sample lies in the top ten. Specimen: PBMCs. All receptors come from a woman aged 30 to 39 in good health and CMV-seropositive.

This sequence joins TRBV28 and TRBJ2-5; maybe TRBD1 (5 bases). Germline CDR1 MDHEN, CDR2 SYDVKM. This CDR3 has 16 residues. V was shortened by 1 base and J by 3 bases, with 15 bases between the two germline ends. CDR3 sequence (DNA): TGTGCCAGCAGTTTATCCCAGGGTACGGTGGAAGAGACCCAGTACTTC. It yields the protein CASSLSQGTVEETQYF.

This chain uses TRBV28 with TRBJ2-7, with unresolved D. This CDR3 is built from 12 residues. Deletions cut 4 bases from V and 5 bases from J, with 9 bases between. The germline V gene encodes CDR1 MDHEN and CDR2 SYDVKM. CDR3 nucleotides: TGTGCCAGCAGTTCCCTCCTAGACGAGCAGTACTTC. Its translation is CASSSLLDEQYF.

This chain links TRBV27 with TRBJ2-1; D possibly corresponds to TRBD2 (7 bases). V lost 4 bases and J lost 0, with 22 bases in between. The CDR3 has 19 residues. Germline CDR1 MNHEY, CDR2 SMNVEV (reference sequence). CDR3 sequence: CASSSLEGGPFSSYNEQFF. In DNA form, the CDR3 reads TGTGCCAGCAGTTCCTTAGAGGGGGGGCCTTTTAGCTCCTACAATGAGCAGTTCTTC.

V and J are TRBV4-1 and TRBJ1-4, with a possible D match to TRBD1 (5 bases). CDR1 and CDR2 from the germline V gene are MGHRA and YSYEKL. The CDR3 length is 17 residues. V lost 6 bases and J 0 bases, leaving 17 bases between the germline ends. The CDR3 reads CASSRGRAFSTNEKLFF. The CDR3 coding sequence is TGCGCCAGCAGTCGGGGGAGGGCCTTCTCAACTAATGAAAAACTGTTTTTT.

The V and J genes are TRBV7-8 and TRBJ2-3; 10 nucleotides match TRBD2. V was pared by 3 bases and J by 2 bases, with 2 bases of the junction left unmatched. CDR3 length: 15 amino acids. Looked up from germline, CDR1 is SGHVS and CDR2 is FQNEAQ. CDR3 amino acids: CASSFSGGNTDTQYF. As DNA, the CDR3 is TGTGCCAGCAGCTTTAGCGGGGGGAACACAGATACGCAGTATTTT.

This rearrangement joins TRBV10-3 to TRBJ1-3, with TRBD1 matching 10 bases. CDR1 and CDR2 from the germline V gene are ENHRY and SYGVKD. J was trimmed by 0 bases and V by 6 bases; bases with no gene match: 2. CDR3 length equals 15 residues. CDR3 in amino acids: CAIRRDRGSGNTIYF. The CDR3 region has the DNA TGTGCCATCAGAAGGGACAGGGGCTCTGGAAACACCATATATTTT.

In DNA form, the CDR3 reads TGCGCCAGCAGCCTAAACCCCGGGACAGCAACTAACTATGGCTACACCTTC. Amino acid sequence: CASSLNPGTATNYGYTF. The chain links TRBV5-1 to TRBJ1-2, with 7 bases aligning to TRBD1. The CDR3 is 17 amino acids. Looked up from germline, CDR1 is SGHRS and CDR2 is YFSETQ. V dropped 4 bases and J dropped 0; count of bases not matched to a gene: 12.

V is TRBV29-1 and J is TRBJ1-2; 7 nucleotides line up with TRBD1. The CDR3 sequence is 13 residues long. Unmatched junction bases numbered 13, after V lost 7 bases and J lost 8 bases. Germline V gene sequence: CDR1 SQVTM, CDR2 ANQGSEA. CDR3 sequence (DNA): TGCAGCGATTGGGACAGTAGATCTCGGGGCTACACCTTC. It is translated as CSDWDSRSRGYTF.

This sequence joins TRBV7-6 and TRBJ2-3, with D unclear. This CDR3 has 13 amino acids. Trimming cost V 1 base and J 6 bases, with 8 bases left between them. Germline-derived CDR1 and CDR2 are SGHVS and FNYEAQ. This CDR3 is CASSLGPVDTQYF. In DNA form, the CDR3 reads TGTGCCAGCAGCTTAGGTCCCGTGGATACGCAGTATTTT.